The text below deals with one T cell receptor beta chain. Recruitment covered about 25 US areas and drew participants whose ages spanned about 18 to 100 years. Cohort 3 recovery required two negative PCRs, clearance, or symptom resolution. The germline gives CDR1 PRHDT, CDR2 FYEKMQ (reference sequence). Losses at the gene ends were 0 bases for V and 11 bases for J; bases not matched to a gene: 3. The CDR3 is made up of 13 amino acids. In the original analysis: Quantification of nucleated cells was approximated via reference gene primer amplification. Measured with immunoSEQ multiplex PCR; TCRdb has only the in-frame clones, and not every one. V, J and clone size are taken as reported in that table, and D and trimming were inferred from the DNA itself. This sample yields about 350,000 clones, of which around 87% are seen a single time; over 4% belongs to the top ten. These data belong to a study of blood T cell repertoires in COVID-19. The wider study: Samples of COVID-19 (acute and convalescent) were obtained from the United States, Italy and Spain.

V and J are TRBV13 and TRBJ1-2; 10 bases are shared with TRBD1. This sequence was found in a woman aged 25 to 39 who had recovered from COVID-19. Sequenced: PBMCs or T cells enriched from blood (not recorded which). CDR3 sequence (DNA): TGTGCCAGCAGCTTAGGAGACAGGGGGCTTTACACCTTC. It is translated as CASSLGDRGLYTF.